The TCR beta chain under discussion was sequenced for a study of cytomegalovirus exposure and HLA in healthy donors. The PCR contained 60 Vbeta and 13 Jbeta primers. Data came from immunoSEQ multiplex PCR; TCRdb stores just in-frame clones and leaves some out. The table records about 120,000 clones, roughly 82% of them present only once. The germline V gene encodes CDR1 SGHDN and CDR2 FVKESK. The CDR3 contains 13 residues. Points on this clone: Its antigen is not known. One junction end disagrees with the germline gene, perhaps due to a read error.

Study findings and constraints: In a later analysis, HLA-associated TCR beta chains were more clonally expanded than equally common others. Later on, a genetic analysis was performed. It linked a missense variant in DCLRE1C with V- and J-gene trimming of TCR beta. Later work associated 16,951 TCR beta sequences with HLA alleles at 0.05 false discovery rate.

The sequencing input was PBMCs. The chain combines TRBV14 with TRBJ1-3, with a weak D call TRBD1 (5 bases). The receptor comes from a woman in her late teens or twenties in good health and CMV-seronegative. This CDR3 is CASSPSGGVRPLF. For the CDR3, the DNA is TGTGCCAGCAGCCCCTCGGGAGGGGTTCGACCCTTATTT.